The source of this T cell receptor (beta chain) is a study of blood T cell repertoires in COVID-19. Study overall: Material from acute and convalescent COVID-19 was sourced from the United States, Italy and Spain.

The assay was immunoSEQ multiplex PCR, and TCRdb's table has in-frame clones only and misses some. The sample shows 130,000 or so clones, around three quarters of them seen only once. The CDR3 has 16 amino acids. Per germline, CDR1 SGHRS and CDR2 YFSETQ. V gave up 4 bases and J gave up 4 bases; unmatched junction bases: 9. The rearrangement joins TRBV5-1 to TRBJ1-1; 11 bases match TRBD1. The sequence derives from a woman aged 65 to 85 with acute or convalescent COVID-19. The sequenced material came from peripheral blood. CDR3 sequence reads: CASSPLQGTGGTEAFF. CDR3 sequence (DNA): TGCGCCAGCAGCCCCCTGCAGGGGACAGGGGGCACTGAAGCTTTCTTT. Together with reference TRBV5-1 and TRBJ1-1, the CDR3 gives the full variable domain: KAGVTQTPRYLIKTRGQQVTLSCSPISGHRSVSWYQQTPGQGLQFLFEYFSETQRNKGNFPGRFSGRQFSNSRSEMNVSTLELGDSALYLCASSPLQGTGGTEAFFGQGTRLTVV.